These T cell receptor beta chains were read from a single sample in a study of T cells after yellow fever vaccination. In TCRdb, the 5' RACE reads were re-called with MiXCR into one record per CDR3 protein. The sample yields more than 120,000 distinct CDR3 sequences, more than 6% seen once. The sequenced sample was CD4+ T cells sorted from PBMCs, obtained 5 days after the yellow fever booster vaccination. All receptors come from a man aged 25-45 years who received the YFV17D yellow fever vaccine. CDR3s include the opening cysteine and the closing phenylalanine or tryptophan. Each record gives: CDR3 DNA, CDR3 protein, D gene, J gene, clone size, V gene. The D gene is left open where the match is weak. Some rows mark clone size as missing; the rest say once, few, many or name a class of expanded clone.

cdr3_nt: TGTGCCAGCAGTGAACTTGGTAGCGGGAGGGTCAGGGCCTCCTACAATGAGCAGTTCTTC; cdr3_aa: CASSELGSGRVRASYNEQFF; d_call: TRBD2; j_call: TRBJ2-1; clone_size: many; v_call: TRBV6-1
cdr3_nt: TGCGCCAGCAGCCAAGATTTGGCGGGAGTACGTCTTGAGCAGTTCTTC; cdr3_aa: CASSQDLAGVRLEQFF; d_call: TRBD2; j_call: TRBJ2-1; clone_size: many; v_call: TRBV4-3
cdr3_nt: TGCGCCAGCAGCCCCGGGACATCAACCGGGGAGCTGTTTTTT; cdr3_aa: CASSPGTSTGELFF; d_call: -; j_call: TRBJ2-2; clone_size: few; v_call: TRBV5-1
cdr3_nt: TGTGCCAGCAGCCCACGGGACTCCCGAGGGAATCAGCCCCAGCATTTT; cdr3_aa: CASSPRDSRGNQPQHF; d_call: -; j_call: TRBJ1-5; clone_size: many; v_call: TRBV5-8
cdr3_nt: TGTGCCAGCAGGCAGGAAGGCCGCCCCGAGGAGACCCAGTACTTC; cdr3_aa: CASRQEGRPEETQYF; d_call: -; j_call: TRBJ2-5; clone_size: many; v_call: TRBV27
cdr3_nt: TGCGCCAGCAGCCCGGTAGGACAGGCGGGAGAGACCCAGTACTTC; cdr3_aa: CASSPVGQAGETQYF; d_call: TRBD1; j_call: TRBJ2-5; clone_size: many; v_call: TRBV5-1
cdr3_nt: TGCAGTGCTAGTGAGCTTTTTAATGAAAAAATGTTTTTT; cdr3_aa: CSASELFNEKMFF; d_call: -; j_call: TRBJ1-4; clone_size: few; v_call: TRBV20-1
cdr3_nt: TGTGCCAGCGGTTCAGGGGACACAGATACGCAGTATTTT; cdr3_aa: CASGSGDTDTQYF; d_call: -; j_call: TRBJ2-3; clone_size: many; v_call: TRBV7-3
cdr3_nt: TGCGCCAGCAGCCCCGCTTGGACTAGCGGGAAGTACAATGAGCAGTTCTTC; cdr3_aa: CASSPAWTSGKYNEQFF; d_call: TRBD2; j_call: TRBJ2-1; clone_size: many; v_call: TRBV4-3
cdr3_nt: TGCAGCGTTGACAGGACCACAGATACGCAGTATTTT; cdr3_aa: CSVDRTTDTQYF; d_call: -; j_call: TRBJ2-3; clone_size: many; v_call: TRBV29-1
cdr3_nt: TGTGCCAGCAGCCCCCAGGGACGGCAGAACACTGAAGCTTTCTTT; cdr3_aa: CASSPQGRQNTEAFF; d_call: -; j_call: TRBJ1-1; clone_size: many; v_call: TRBV7-9
cdr3_nt: TGTGCCAGCAGTACTAGACTAGCGGGACGGATCGAACAGTACTTC; cdr3_aa: CASSTRLAGRIEQYF; d_call: TRBD2; j_call: TRBJ2-7; clone_size: many; v_call: TRBV7-2
cdr3_nt: TGTGCCAGCAGCTTACTCAGCTACGAGCAGTTCTTC; cdr3_aa: CASSLLSYEQFF; d_call: -; j_call: TRBJ2-1; clone_size: many; v_call: TRBV11-2
cdr3_nt: TGTGCCAGCAGCACAGGAACGTGGGGATACGAGCAGTACTTC; cdr3_aa: CASSTGTWGYEQYF; d_call: -; j_call: TRBJ2-7; clone_size: few; v_call: TRBV5-6
cdr3_nt: TGTGCCAGCAGCTGGGGGGCCGTGAACACTGAAGCTTTCTTT; cdr3_aa: CASSWGAVNTEAFF; d_call: -; j_call: TRBJ1-1; clone_size: many; v_call: TRBV7-8
cdr3_nt: TGCAGTGCGTCTCCCGGGACAGCCTACGAGCAGTACTTC; cdr3_aa: CSASPGTAYEQYF; d_call: TRBD1; j_call: TRBJ2-7; clone_size: -; v_call: TRBV20-1
cdr3_nt: TGCGCCAGCAGCCGGCCGGGACTAGCGGGAGGATACAATGAGCAGTTCTTC; cdr3_aa: CASSRPGLAGGYNEQFF; d_call: TRBD2; j_call: TRBJ2-1; clone_size: many; v_call: TRBV5-1
cdr3_nt: TGTGCCAGCACGGGTGGGGGGGCGCAGAGTCTTAACACTGAAGCTTTCTTT; cdr3_aa: CASTGGGAQSLNTEAFF; d_call: -; j_call: TRBJ1-1; clone_size: many; v_call: TRBV28
cdr3_nt: TGTGCCAGCAGCGGACCACAGGGGACCTTATATGGCTACACCTTC; cdr3_aa: CASSGPQGTLYGYTF; d_call: TRBD1; j_call: TRBJ1-2; clone_size: few; v_call: TRBV7-2
cdr3_nt: TGCAGTGCTCCTTCGGGACAGGGGACCAAAAACATTCAGTACTTC; cdr3_aa: CSAPSGQGTKNIQYF; d_call: TRBD1; j_call: TRBJ2-4; clone_size: many; v_call: TRBV20-1
cdr3_nt: TGCAGCGTTCTGATTGAACCCACAGATACGCAGTATTTT; cdr3_aa: CSVLIEPTDTQYF; d_call: -; j_call: TRBJ2-3; clone_size: many; v_call: TRBV29-1
cdr3_nt: TGTGCCAGCAGAAAGACTAGCGGGGGCACAGATACGCAGTATTTT; cdr3_aa: CASRKTSGGTDTQYF; d_call: TRBD2; j_call: TRBJ2-3; clone_size: many; v_call: TRBV12-3/TRBV12-4
cdr3_nt: TGTGCCAGCAGTGCCCCTAACAGGGGCCCAGATACGCAGTATTTT; cdr3_aa: CASSAPNRGPDTQYF; d_call: TRBD1; j_call: TRBJ2-3; clone_size: many; v_call: TRBV6-1
cdr3_nt: TGTGCCAGCTCACCATCAAACTCCTACGAGCAGTACTTC; cdr3_aa: CASSPSNSYEQYF; d_call: -; j_call: TRBJ2-7; clone_size: many; v_call: TRBV18
cdr3_nt: TGTGCCAGCAGCTTAGACACCGAGCAGTACTTC; cdr3_aa: CASSLDTEQYF; d_call: -; j_call: TRBJ2-7; clone_size: many; v_call: TRBV7-2
cdr3_nt: TGTGCCATCAGTACCGGGACAGGATCTTACGAGCAGTACTTC; cdr3_aa: CAISTGTGSYEQYF; d_call: TRBD1; j_call: TRBJ2-7; clone_size: many; v_call: TRBV10-3
cdr3_nt: TGTGCCAGCAGCTCCCGCGGGACTGCGAGAAACTACGAGCAGTACTTC; cdr3_aa: CASSSRGTARNYEQYF; d_call: -; j_call: TRBJ2-7; clone_size: many; v_call: TRBV21-1
cdr3_nt: TGCACTGCTAGCGTAGGGGGCAAAGCTTCGGCTCGGGAGCAGTACTTC; cdr3_aa: CTASVGGKASAREQYF; d_call: -; j_call: TRBJ2-7; clone_size: -; v_call: TRBV20-1
cdr3_nt: TGCGCCAGCAGCTTGGGAGCTGGAAACACCATATATTTT; cdr3_aa: CASSLGAGNTIYF; d_call: -; j_call: TRBJ1-3; clone_size: few; v_call: TRBV5-1
cdr3_nt: TGTGCCAGCGCACCGGACAGGGCAAGCAATCAGCCCCAGCATTTT; cdr3_aa: CASAPDRASNQPQHF; d_call: TRBD1; j_call: TRBJ1-5; clone_size: -; v_call: TRBV19
cdr3_nt: TGTGCCAGCAGCCAACCGGGACTCAAAAACGAAGCTTTCTTT; cdr3_aa: CASSQPGLKNEAFF; d_call: -; j_call: TRBJ1-1; clone_size: -; v_call: TRBV3-1
cdr3_nt: TGTGCCAGCAGCAAAGGTCCGGGACAGGGGGCTTCAACAGCCAAAAACATTCAGTACTTC; cdr3_aa: CASSKGPGQGASTAKNIQYF; d_call: -; j_call: TRBJ2-4; clone_size: many; v_call: TRBV21-1
cdr3_nt: TGCAGTGCTACCGGAGCCGGAAACATTCAGTACTTC; cdr3_aa: CSATGAGNIQYF; d_call: -; j_call: TRBJ2-4; clone_size: many; v_call: TRBV20-1
cdr3_nt: TGCGCCAGCAGCTTACAGGGGGACTCCCCCTATGGCTACACCTTC; cdr3_aa: CASSLQGDSPYGYTF; d_call: TRBD1; j_call: TRBJ1-2; clone_size: -; v_call: TRBV5-1
cdr3_nt: TGCGCCAGCAGCCCCCGGGTGGGACTAGCCACCACCCTATACCAAGAGACCCAGTACTTC; cdr3_aa: CASSPRVGLATTLYQETQYF; d_call: TRBD2; j_call: TRBJ2-5; clone_size: few; v_call: TRBV5-1
cdr3_nt: TGTGCCAGCAGTTTGGATTCGAACGCCGGGGAGCTGTTTTTT; cdr3_aa: CASSLDSNAGELFF; d_call: -; j_call: TRBJ2-2; clone_size: -; v_call: TRBV12-3/TRBV12-4
cdr3_nt: TGCGCCAGCAGCTTGGCCCTGCCGGGACTAGAAAAATACGAGCAGTACTTC; cdr3_aa: CASSLALPGLEKYEQYF; d_call: TRBD2; j_call: TRBJ2-7; clone_size: many; v_call: TRBV5-1
cdr3_nt: TGTGCCAGCAGCCAGGAGGACGCCTTCTCCTACGAGCAGTACTTC; cdr3_aa: CASSQEDAFSYEQYF; d_call: -; j_call: TRBJ2-7; clone_size: many; v_call: TRBV3-1
cdr3_nt: TGTGCCAGCAGTTTGAGAGTTCCCTACGAGCAGTACTTC; cdr3_aa: CASSLRVPYEQYF; d_call: -; j_call: TRBJ2-7; clone_size: many; v_call: TRBV12-3/TRBV12-4
cdr3_nt: TGCAGTGCTAGATCCGTTCACAATGAGCAGTTCTTC; cdr3_aa: CSARSVHNEQFF; d_call: -; j_call: TRBJ2-1; clone_size: many; v_call: TRBV20-1
cdr3_nt: TGCGCCAGCAGATCTGGCCAATGGTCAGATACGCAGTATTTT; cdr3_aa: CASRSGQWSDTQYF; d_call: -; j_call: TRBJ2-3; clone_size: many; v_call: TRBV5-1
cdr3_nt: TGCGCCAGCAGTGTCCCGACTAGCGGGAGTGGGTCCTACAATGAGCAGTTCTTC; cdr3_aa: CASSVPTSGSGSYNEQFF; d_call: TRBD2; j_call: TRBJ2-1; clone_size: many; v_call: TRBV10-2
cdr3_nt: TGCGCCAGCAGCTTCGGGGGCGCCCTATACGAGCAGTACTTC; cdr3_aa: CASSFGGALYEQYF; d_call: -; j_call: TRBJ2-7; clone_size: -; v_call: TRBV5-1
cdr3_nt: TGTGCCAGCAGTTCAGTCTACGAGCAGTACTTC; cdr3_aa: CASSSVYEQYF; d_call: -; j_call: TRBJ2-7; clone_size: many; v_call: TRBV12-3/TRBV12-4
cdr3_nt: TGTGCCAGTAGGACTAGCGGGATCTACAATGAGCAGTTCTTC; cdr3_aa: CASRTSGIYNEQFF; d_call: TRBD2; j_call: TRBJ2-1; clone_size: -; v_call: TRBV19
cdr3_nt: TGCAGCGTAGGGACAGGGCCTAATGAGCAGTTCTTC; cdr3_aa: CSVGTGPNEQFF; d_call: TRBD1; j_call: TRBJ2-1; clone_size: many; v_call: TRBV29-1
cdr3_nt: TGCGCCAGCAGCTTGTCCAGCACAGATACGCAGTATTTT; cdr3_aa: CASSLSSTDTQYF; d_call: -; j_call: TRBJ2-3; clone_size: many; v_call: TRBV5-1
cdr3_nt: TGTGCCAGTAGGGCACAGGGGGCGCGCGACTACACCTTC; cdr3_aa: CASRAQGARDYTF; d_call: TRBD1; j_call: TRBJ1-2; clone_size: many; v_call: TRBV19
cdr3_nt: TGCGCCAGCAGCGCGGGACAGGGCGGCACTGAAGCTTTCTTT; cdr3_aa: CASSAGQGGTEAFF; d_call: TRBD1; j_call: TRBJ1-1; clone_size: many; v_call: TRBV5-1
cdr3_nt: TGTGCCAGCAGCCAAAGTCTGGGGGATACGCAGTATTTT; cdr3_aa: CASSQSLGDTQYF; d_call: -; j_call: TRBJ2-3; clone_size: many; v_call: TRBV3-1
cdr3_nt: TGCGCCAGCAGCGGCGGGACGGCGAACACTGAAGCTTTCTTT; cdr3_aa: CASSGGTANTEAFF; d_call: -; j_call: TRBJ1-1; clone_size: many; v_call: TRBV5-1
cdr3_nt: TGTGCCAGCAGTTTATTCGGGGTTATAGACACTGAAGCTTTCTTT; cdr3_aa: CASSLFGVIDTEAFF; d_call: -; j_call: TRBJ1-1; clone_size: many; v_call: TRBV27
cdr3_nt: TGTGCCAGCAGCTTAGGGTCTAGCGGGATCTACGAGCAGTACTTC; cdr3_aa: CASSLGSSGIYEQYF; d_call: TRBD2; j_call: TRBJ2-7; clone_size: many; v_call: TRBV11-2
cdr3_nt: TGTGCCACCCGGGACAGGGCGGTCTTCTATGGCTACACCTTC; cdr3_aa: CATRDRAVFYGYTF; d_call: TRBD1; j_call: TRBJ1-2; clone_size: many; v_call: TRBV10-3
cdr3_nt: TGTGCCTGGGGGACAGGGGGTGAAGAGACCCAGTACTTC; cdr3_aa: CAWGTGGEETQYF; d_call: TRBD1; j_call: TRBJ2-5; clone_size: few; v_call: TRBV30
cdr3_nt: TGTGCCAGCAGCTTAGGGGGACTAACCCTTGTCAATGAGCAGTTCTTC; cdr3_aa: CASSLGGLTLVNEQFF; d_call: TRBD2; j_call: TRBJ2-1; clone_size: many; v_call: TRBV7-2
cdr3_nt: TGTGCCAGTAGTACCGGGACAGTAGTACAGTACTTC; cdr3_aa: CASSTGTVVQYF; d_call: TRBD1; j_call: TRBJ2-7; clone_size: few; v_call: TRBV19
cdr3_nt: TGTGCCAGCAGTTTAGATCTACTTCCCAATGAGCAGTTCTTC; cdr3_aa: CASSLDLLPNEQFF; d_call: -; j_call: TRBJ2-1; clone_size: many; v_call: TRBV27
cdr3_nt: TGCAGTGCTAGCGGGAGGGCCTCCTACAATGAGCAGTTCTTC; cdr3_aa: CSASGRASYNEQFF; d_call: TRBD2; j_call: TRBJ2-1; clone_size: many; v_call: TRBV20-1